A selection of T cell receptor beta chains follows, all from one sample in a study of human T cells and chemical hapten exposure. TCRdb re-called the RACE reads through MiXCR, storing one row per CDR3 protein. Among approximately 43,000 distinct CDR3 sequences listed, about 4% were seen once. Sequenced here: whole blood, sampled in connection with sensitization to the hapten diphenylcyclopropenone (DPC). Receptors were obtained from a man between 45 and 60 years old with alopecia areata. Some clones in this sample may be carry-over from other donors' samples. Each CDR3 is given with its conserved first and last residue. The order of the fields is clone size, D gene, J gene, V gene, CDR3 DNA, CDR3 protein. D genes are given only for firm matches. The listing skips clone size in some rows; elsewhere it reads once, few, many or a size class.

many | - | TRBJ2-3 | TRBV29-1 | TGCAGCGTTGATAAACTAGCTGCTAGCACAGATACGCAGTATTTT | CSVDKLAASTDTQYF
many | - | TRBJ2-2 | TRBV29-1 | TGCAGCGCCACCACTGGTAGCGGCTACACCGGGGAGCTGTTTTTT | CSATTGSGYTGELFF
many | - | TRBJ2-5 | TRBV20-1 | TGCAGTGCTAGATTAGAGACCCAGTACTTC | CSARLETQYF
medium-sized | - | TRBJ2-1 | TRBV7-9 | TGTGCCAGCACCATTTCGGGGGATAGCTCCTACAATGAGCAGTTCTTC | CASTISGDSSYNEQFF
many | - | TRBJ2-5 | TRBV3-1 | TGTGCCAGCAGCAAAAGGGGGGTAGGTCAAGAGACCCAGTACTTC | CASSKRGVGQETQYF
few | TRBD2 | TRBJ2-5 | TRBV7-2 | TGTGCCAGCAGCTCAACTAGCGGGAGGGCGGAGACCCAGTACTTC | CASSSTSGRAETQYF
many | TRBD1 | TRBJ2-7 | TRBV28 | TGTGCCAGCAGTTTGGCAGGGGGCATGTACGAGCAGTACTTC | CASSLAGGMYEQYF
many | - | TRBJ1-4 | TRBV29-1 | TGCAGCGTTGCCTCGACGGAAAAACTGTTTTTT | CSVASTEKLFF
many | - | TRBJ1-1 | TRBV5-1 | TGCGCCAGCAGCTTGTCGGCAGACATGAACACTGAAGCTTTCTTT | CASSLSADMNTEAFF
many | - | TRBJ2-5 | TRBV11-1 | TGTGCCAGCAGCTTGGGTAGATGGGAGACCCAGTACTTC | CASSLGRWETQYF
many | TRBD2 | TRBJ2-1 | TRBV7-2 | TGTGCCAGCAGCCCAAATGAGTATAGCGGGACCCCTAAGTTCTTC | CASSPNEYSGTPKFF
few | - | TRBJ1-4 | TRBV29-1 | TGCAGCGTTACTGGGCGTGGACAGTCTAATGAAAAACTGTTTTTT | CSVTGRGQSNEKLFF
many | - | TRBJ2-3 | TRBV7-9 | TGTGCCAGCACCGGGTTTATCTCTCTGGATACGCAGTATTTT | CASTGFISLDTQYF
many | - | TRBJ2-7 | TRBV5-6 | TGTGCCAGCAGCTTAAAGCGCCCGCTCTACGAGCAGTACTTC | CASSLKRPLYEQYF
few | TRBD1 | TRBJ1-2 | TRBV27 | TGTGCCAGCAGTTTAGAGGCGGCGACAGGGGGCGCGGGAAACTATGGCTACACCTTC | CASSLEAATGGAGNYGYTF
many | TRBD2 | TRBJ2-1 | TRBV11-3 | TGTGCCAGCAGCTTAGAATACGGGACTAGCGGTTACAATGAGCAGTTCTTC | CASSLEYGTSGYNEQFF
many | TRBD1 | TRBJ2-1 | TRBV12-5 | TGTGCTAGTGGTCTGGGACAGGAAAACAATGAGCAGTTCTTC | CASGLGQENNEQFF
many | - | TRBJ1-5 | TRBV28 | TGTGCCAGCAGTTTTTTGGCCCAATTCCAAGATCAGCCCCAGCATTTT | CASSFLAQFQDQPQHF
- | - | TRBJ1-5 | TRBV5-1 | TGCGTCAGCAGCTTGGCGGGGTTGCAGCCCCAGCATTTT | CVSSLAGLQPQHF
many | - | TRBJ2-5 | TRBV3-1 | TGTGCCAGCAGCCAAGGACAGTCCCAAGAGACCCAGTACTTC | CASSQGQSQETQYF
many | TRBD1 | TRBJ1-2 | TRBV6-5 | TGTGCCAGCAGTGAGGGGGCCCGCCATGGCTACACCTTC | CASSEGARHGYTF
many | - | TRBJ2-6 | TRBV10-2 | TGCGCCAGCATTCCGACGGGGGGCCCCTACTCTGGGGCCAACGTCCTGACTTTC | CASIPTGGPYSGANVLTF
many | - | TRBJ2-3 | TRBV5-4 | TGTGCCAGCAGCTTACGTTCTTCGACAGATACGCAGTATTTT | CASSLRSSTDTQYF
many | - | TRBJ1-2 | TRBV29-1 | TGCAGCGTTGAAGATGTTCAGGGCGGGAAATATGGCTACACCTTC | CSVEDVQGGKYGYTF
many | - | TRBJ2-7 | TRBV7-2 | TGTGCCAGCAGCTTAGGAGGAGCAGGGGACTACGAGCAGTACTTC | CASSLGGAGDYEQYF
many | - | TRBJ2-2 | TRBV3-1 | TGTGCCAGCAGCCAAACGTCAGGGCGCGCCGGGGAGCTGTTTTTT | CASSQTSGRAGELFF
many | - | TRBJ1-6 | TRBV28 | TGTGCCAGCAGTCTGGGACCGGCCTATAATTCACCCCTCCACTTT | CASSLGPAYNSPLHF
few | - | TRBJ1-3 | TRBV7-2 | TGTGCCAGCAGCTTAGAAGCAGCCTCTGGAAACACCATATATTTT | CASSLEAASGNTIYF
many | - | TRBJ1-3 | TRBV29-1 | TGCAGCGTCCTACAGGGCACGGGCGTTGGAAACACCATATATTTT | CSVLQGTGVGNTIYF
many | TRBD1 | TRBJ1-3 | TRBV4-2 | TGTGCCAGCAGCCACGGACAGGGGGCCTCTGGAAACACCATATATTTT | CASSHGQGASGNTIYF
many | - | TRBJ1-3 | TRBV27 | TGTGCCAGCAGTTTAGGGGTTTCCTCTGGAAACACCATATATTTT | CASSLGVSSGNTIYF
- | - | TRBJ1-5 | TRBV6-2/TRBV6-3 | TGTGCCAGCAATCCATGGGGAGGTGATCAGCCCCAGCATTTT | CASNPWGGDQPQHF